This T cell receptor (beta chain) is from a study of tumor-infiltrating lymphocytes in primary liver carcinoma. Turning to this clonotype: Antigen unknown. Being one base from a much bigger clone, this may be a read error.

The input was 450 to 550 ng total RNA; TCR beta cDNA was made from it with a constant-region primer. Nested multiplex PCR, run for three rounds with slightly modified ARM-PCR, yielded TCR beta libraries. Use of TRBV1-TRBV30 forward primers with a C-beta reverse primer characterized the first two PCR rounds, which lasted nine to eleven cycles each. One entry per CDR3 protein results from TCRdb running MiXCR on the multiplex PCR reads. The sample has 120,000 or so distinct CDR3 sequences; 65% are singletons. Unmatched junction bases numbered 10, after V lost 6 bases and J lost 8 bases. This CDR3 contains 14 residues. RNA and DNA were co-extracted from around 20-30 mg of unsorted bulk tissue. Study-level results: Whereas tumor region pairs overlapped more, tumor-adjacent and tumor-blood pairs overlapped less.

The receptor comes from a woman aged 55-70 years with primary liver carcinoma and hepatitis B virus infection. The genes are TRBV12-3 or TRBV12-4 and TRBJ1-2; 9 nucleotides match TRBD1. Sequencing was performed on liver tumor tissue from sampling region 1. Specified subset: tumor region T1, superior pole. The CDR3 nucleotides read TGTGCCAGCAGGCTACAGGGGGCGAGTAGGGGCTACACCTTC. Translation: CASRLQGASRGYTF.